Listed below are T cell receptor beta chains from one sample, sequenced in a study of response to subunit inactivated influenza vaccine. TCRdb re-analysed the RT-PCR reads in MiXCR, keeping a single row per CDR3 protein. The sample has about 570,000 distinct CDR3 sequences, about 11% seen once; the top ten hold around 10%. These same records also appear under a second study, on T cells expressing NK-cell markers.

The sample here was PBMCs from blood, taken on the day of vaccination. The receptors derive from a man aged 50-59 years who received an inactivated influenza vaccine. CDR3s include the opening cysteine and the closing phenylalanine or tryptophan. The size field is filled for only some rows; it gives once, few, many or a size class.

j_gene | abundance | v_gene | CDR3aa
TRBJ2-7 | few | TRBV5-5 | CASSFFGAAAYEQYF
TRBJ2-7 | many | TRBV28 | CASSLSRAYEQYF
TRBJ2-1 | NA | TRBV20-1 | CSARDLSRASSYNEQFF
TRBJ1-1 | NA | TRBV19 | CASNLNGGTGDTEAFF
TRBJ2-5 | NA | TRBV18 | CASSPPGGQQETQYF
TRBJ1-1 | NA | TRBV10-1 | CASSGGLIDTEAFF
TRBJ2-7 | NA | TRBV7-9 | CASSWQTYEQYF
TRBJ2-2 | few | TRBV7-2 | CASSLANSGANTGELFF
TRBJ1-1 | many | TRBV7-8 | CASSRVYSGGTEAFF
TRBJ2-6 | NA | TRBV7-9 | CASSLTVSGANVLTF
TRBJ2-7 | many | TRBV7-9 | CASSLAHGSSYEQYF
TRBJ2-7 | few | TRBV5-1 | CASSLARTGYSYEQYF
TRBJ2-7 | few | TRBV10-3 | CAISENNRGSSGAGYEQYF
TRBJ2-6 | few | TRBV6-2/TRBV6-3 | CASSYPKSSGANVLTF
TRBJ2-7 | few | TRBV7-6 | CASSLTSAPTGSYEQYF
TRBJ2-1 | NA | TRBV6-2/TRBV6-3 | CASSYPLAGGSNEQFF
TRBJ1-1 | few | TRBV5-1 | CASSLGAWNTEAFF
TRBJ1-1 | few | TRBV20-1 | CSARIHGKNTEAFF
TRBJ2-3 | few | TRBV20-1 | CSASKGSTSTDTQYF
TRBJ2-3 | NA | TRBV18 | CASSPVLDTQYF
TRBJ2-7 | NA | TRBV5-1 | CASSLRRGTIYEQYF
TRBJ2-1 | many | TRBV12-3/TRBV12-4 | CASSFGRASYNEQFF
TRBJ2-3 | NA | TRBV29-1 | CSVDLGVPDTQYF
TRBJ1-5 | NA | TRBV10-3 | CAISEGPDQPQHF
TRBJ2-3 | NA | TRBV4-2 | CASSPIQGNTDTQYF
TRBJ2-1 | NA | TRBV11-2 | CASSLEQFGRNEQFF
TRBJ2-3 | few | TRBV15 | CATSSDRGHTQYF
TRBJ2-5 | few | TRBV5-1 | CASSLADTQETQYF
TRBJ2-7 | NA | TRBV7-2 | CASSPLSSFSYEQYF
TRBJ2-1 | NA | TRBV30 | CAWSVPPGPYNEQFF
TRBJ1-1 | few | TRBV12-3/TRBV12-4 | CASSSTRVEAFF
TRBJ1-1 | NA | TRBV3-1 | CASGIKRNTEAFF
TRBJ1-1 | NA | TRBV13 | CASSSSRPVSAGSNTEAFF
TRBJ2-5 | NA | TRBV4-3 | CASSPDRGQETQYF
TRBJ2-2 | NA | TRBV20-1 | CSARDPVAARRELFF
TRBJ2-2 | few | TRBV29-1 | CSVDRNTPGELFF
TRBJ1-5 | few | TRBV11-2 | CASSLGPGGGGAQHF
TRBJ1-4 | NA | TRBV20-1 | CSAGPGRGKLFF
TRBJ2-2 | few | TRBV4-1 | CASSQESSGLANTGELFF
TRBJ2-3 | many | TRBV12-3/TRBV12-4 | CASRTGYTDTQYF
TRBJ2-7 | many | TRBV20-1 | CSAPPEGQEFDEQYF
TRBJ2-5 | once | TRBV5-6 | CASSLILAGGPNQETQYF
TRBJ2-7 | NA | TRBV7-6 | CASSLAGEPYEQYF
TRBJ2-7 | many | TRBV7-2 | CASSSFRDRGLYEQYF
TRBJ2-3 | few | TRBV12-3/TRBV12-4 | CASNWGPADTQYF
TRBJ2-3 | NA | TRBV20-1 | CSAPTSGIGGDTQYF
TRBJ1-5 | many | TRBV28 | CASDYTNRGHQPQHF
TRBJ2-1 | many | TRBV5-5 | CASSFLAGPYNEQFF